These 4 T cell receptor beta chains were all obtained from the same sample, sequenced in a study of identical twins. MiXCR was run by TCRdb on the 5' RACE reads, yielding one entry per CDR3 protein. The table lists some 1,700,000 distinct CDR3 sequences, around 29% of them singletons. Source material: cord blood. The receptor source for this set is a newborn girl in good health.

The V and J genes are TRBV28 and TRBJ2-3, with D perhaps TRBD1 (6 bases). CDR3 length equals 16 residues. Trimming pared 6 bases from V and 1 base from J, leaving 17 bases between. CDR1 is MDHEN and CDR2 is SYDVKM in the germline V gene. The DNA of the CDR3 is TGTGCCAGCAGCCACTTAGGCAGGGGAGGCACAGATACGCAGTATTTT. Its protein product is CASSHLGRGGTDTQYF.

In its sample, this clonotype was seen a few times. The chain recombines TRBV5-6 with TRBJ2-7; D uncertain. The CDR3 covers 14 residues. Germline V gene data show CDR1 as SGHDT and CDR2 as YYEEEE. V was cut by 0 bases and J by 3 bases, with 10 bases left in between. The CDR3, as DNA: TGTGCCAGCAGCTTGGTTCGTCAGAACTACGAGCAGTACTTC. Its protein product is CASSLVRQNYEQYF.

This chain links TRBV12-3 or TRBV12-4 with TRBJ2-5; tentatively, D is TRBD1 (6 bases). V shed 2 bases and J shed 5 bases, with 9 bases lying between them. This CDR3 contains 13 residues. CDR3 nucleotides: TGTGCCAGCAGTTTATGGACAGCGGAGACCCAGTACTTC. Translation gives CASSLWTAETQYF.

This clonotype was recorded a few times. This chain links TRBV3-1 with TRBJ2-1; the match to TRBD2 covers 11 bases. Trimming removed 2 bases from V and 9 bases from J; junction bases left unmatched: 9. Germline V lookup: CDR1 LGHDT, CDR2 YNNKEL (reference sequence). CDR3 length: 16 amino acids. The CDR3 loop reads CASSQRALAGVGEQFF. DNA for the CDR3: TGTGCCAGCAGCCAACGGGCACTAGCGGGGGTCGGTGAGCAGTTCTTC.